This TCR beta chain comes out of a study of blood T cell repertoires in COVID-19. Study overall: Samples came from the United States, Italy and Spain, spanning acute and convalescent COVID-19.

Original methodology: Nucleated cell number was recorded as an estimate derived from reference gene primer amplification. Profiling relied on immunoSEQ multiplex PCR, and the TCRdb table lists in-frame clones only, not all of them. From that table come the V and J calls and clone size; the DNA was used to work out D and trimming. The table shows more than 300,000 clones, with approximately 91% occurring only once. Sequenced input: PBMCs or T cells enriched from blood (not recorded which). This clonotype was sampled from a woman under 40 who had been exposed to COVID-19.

CDR3 protein: CASSSVGPLGIQYF. DNA for the CDR3: TGTGCCAGCAGTTCAGTGGGCCCTCTGGGCATTCAGTACTTC. The chain joins TRBV27 to TRBJ2-4; no reliable D call. Germline lookup yields CDR1 MNHEY and CDR2 SMNVEV (reference sequence). Trimming left V 4 bases short and J 9 bases short, with 16 bases between. The CDR3 is made up of 14 amino acids.